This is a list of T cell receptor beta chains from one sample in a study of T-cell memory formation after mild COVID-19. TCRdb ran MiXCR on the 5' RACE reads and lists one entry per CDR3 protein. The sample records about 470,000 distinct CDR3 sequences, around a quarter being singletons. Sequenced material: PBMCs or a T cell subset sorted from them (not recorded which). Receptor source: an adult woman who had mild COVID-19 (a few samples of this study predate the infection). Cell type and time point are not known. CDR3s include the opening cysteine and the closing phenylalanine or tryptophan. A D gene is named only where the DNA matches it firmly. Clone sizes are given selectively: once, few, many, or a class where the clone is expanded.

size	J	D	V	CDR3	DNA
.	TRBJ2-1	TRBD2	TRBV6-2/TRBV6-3	CASRPRPFSGRGNEQFF	TGTGCCAGCAGACCTCGACCTTTTAGCGGGAGGGGCAATGAGCAGTTCTTC
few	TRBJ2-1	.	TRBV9	CASSVATDEQFF	TGTGCCAGCAGCGTAGCTACAGATGAGCAGTTCTTC
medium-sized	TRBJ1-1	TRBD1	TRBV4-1	CASSQLRDRGSEAFF	TGCGCCAGCAGCCAGCTCCGGGACAGGGGGTCTGAAGCTTTCTTT
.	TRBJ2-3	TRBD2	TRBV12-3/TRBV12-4	CASRRHALAGGIWGTDTQYF	TGTGCCAGCAGACGCCATGCTCTAGCGGGGGGAATATGGGGCACAGATACGCAGTATTTT
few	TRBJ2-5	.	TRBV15	CATSRVRAYQETQYF	TGTGCCACCAGCAGAGTTAGGGCGTACCAAGAGACCCAGTACTTC
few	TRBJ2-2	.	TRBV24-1	CATSDLGPVGQRRANTGELFF	TGTGCCACCAGTGATTTAGGACCGGTGGGGCAGCGGCGAGCGAACACCGGGGAGCTGTTTTTT
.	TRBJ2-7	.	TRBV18	CASSPPPGAYEQYF	TGTGCCAGCTCACCACCGCCAGGGGCCTACGAGCAGTACTTC
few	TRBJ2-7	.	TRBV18	CASSPRADEQYF	TGTGCCAGCTCACCACGCGCAGACGAGCAGTACTTC
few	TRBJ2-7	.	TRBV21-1	CASSTDSF	TGTGCCAGCAGCACGGACAGCTTC
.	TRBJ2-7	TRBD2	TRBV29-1	CSVRGLLLKTETYEQYF	TGCAGCGTGAGGGGACTACTCTTGAAAACCGAAACCTACGAGCAGTACTTC
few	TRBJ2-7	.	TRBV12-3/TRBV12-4	CASSPGDFSYEQYF	TGTGCCAGCAGCCCGGGGGACTTCTCCTACGAGCAGTACTTC
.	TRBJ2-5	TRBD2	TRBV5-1	CASSREGFQETQYF	TGCGCCAGCAGCAGGGAGGGGTTTCAAGAGACCCAGTACTTC
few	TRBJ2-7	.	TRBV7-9	CASSLQAAAYYEQYF	TGTGCCAGCAGCTTACAGGCAGCGGCCTACTACGAGCAGTACTTC
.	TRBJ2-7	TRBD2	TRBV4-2	CASSQRLAGPTEQYF	TGTGCCAGCAGCCAACGACTAGCGGGACCTACGGAGCAGTACTTC
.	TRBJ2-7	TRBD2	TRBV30	CAWSVGLGGYEQYF	TGTGCCTGGAGTGTAGGACTAGGTGGCTACGAGCAGTACTTC
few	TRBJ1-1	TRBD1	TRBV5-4	CASSLEGTGGTEAFF	TGTGCCAGCAGCTTGGAGGGGACAGGGGGCACTGAAGCTTTCTTT
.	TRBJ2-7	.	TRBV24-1	CATSDDSGEQYF	TGTGCCACCAGTGACGATTCGGGCGAGCAGTACTTC
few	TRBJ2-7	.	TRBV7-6	CASSLAAGTLGEQYF	TGTGCCAGCAGCTTAGCGGCAGGGACCCTTGGGGAGCAGTACTTC
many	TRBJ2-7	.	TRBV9	CASSGDSTTGSYEQYF	TGTGCCAGCAGCGGGGATTCGACAACGGGGTCCTACGAGCAGTACTTC
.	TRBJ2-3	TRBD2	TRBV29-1	CSAAPGGAPDTQYF	TGCAGCGCCGCCCCCGGGGGGGCTCCAGATACGCAGTATTTT
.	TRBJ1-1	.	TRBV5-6	CASTGGSEAFF	TGTGCCAGCACCGGCGGTTCTGAAGCTTTCTTT
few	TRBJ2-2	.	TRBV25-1	CASSGKGPTGELFF	TGTGCCAGCAGTGGGAAGGGCCCCACCGGGGAGCTGTTTTTT
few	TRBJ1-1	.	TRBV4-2	CASSQVGVGTEAFF	TGTGCCAGCAGCCAAGTTGGGGTAGGCACTGAAGCTTTCTTT
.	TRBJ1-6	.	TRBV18	CASSPAGHSPLHF	TGTGCCAGCTCACCGGCGGGTCATTCACCCCTCCACTTT
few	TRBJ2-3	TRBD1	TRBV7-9	CASGTGTNTDTQYF	TGTGCCAGCGGGACAGGGACCAACACAGATACGCAGTATTTT
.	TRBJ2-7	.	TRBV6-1	CASSFRIGPEQYF	TGTGCCAGCAGTTTCCGGATAGGCCCCGAGCAGTACTTC
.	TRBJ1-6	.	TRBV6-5	CASSYELVSPLHF	TGTGCCAGCAGTTACGAATTGGTTTCACCCCTCCACTTT
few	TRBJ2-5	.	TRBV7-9	CASIPGPQGRETQYF	TGTGCCAGCATCCCCGGGCCCCAGGGACGAGAGACCCAGTACTTC
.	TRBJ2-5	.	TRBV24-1	CATSGPEGGGRDQETQYF	TGTGCCACCAGTGGTCCCGAGGGCGGGGGCCGTGACCAAGAGACCCAGTACTTC
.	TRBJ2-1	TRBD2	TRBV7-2	CASSFRQAGGTNEQFF	TGTGCCAGCAGCTTCCGGCAAGCGGGAGGAACCAATGAGCAGTTCTTC
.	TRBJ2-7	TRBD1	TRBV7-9	CASSFTGGFSPYEQYF	TGTGCCAGCAGCTTTACAGGGGGATTTAGTCCCTACGAGCAGTACTTC
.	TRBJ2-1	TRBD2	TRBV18	CASSPQTSGRSYNEQFF	TGTGCCAGCTCACCACAGACTAGCGGGAGATCCTACAATGAGCAGTTCTTC
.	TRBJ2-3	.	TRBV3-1	CASSQSGHTDTQYF	TGTGCCAGCAGCCAGAGTGGTCACACAGATACGCAGTATTTT
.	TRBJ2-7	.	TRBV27	CASSLRSSLHYEQYF	TGTGCCAGCAGTTTAAGATCATCCTTACACTACGAGCAGTACTTC
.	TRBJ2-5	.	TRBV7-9	CASSLARAYQETQYF	TGTGCCAGCAGCTTAGCGAGGGCGTACCAAGAGACCCAGTACTTC
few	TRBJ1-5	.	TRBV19	CASSIVFAGNQPQHF	TGTGCCAGTAGTATAGTCTTTGCGGGGAATCAGCCCCAGCATTTT
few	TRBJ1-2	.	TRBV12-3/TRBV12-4	CASSSERDYGYTF	TGTGCCAGCAGTTCTGAGCGGGACTATGGCTACACCTTC
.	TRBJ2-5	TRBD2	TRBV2	CASSPWTSGKQETQYF	TGTGCCAGCAGTCCTTGGACTAGCGGGAAACAAGAGACCCAGTACTTC
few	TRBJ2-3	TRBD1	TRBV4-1	CASSRTGVADTQYF	TGCGCCAGCAGCCGAACAGGGGTCGCAGATACGCAGTATTTT
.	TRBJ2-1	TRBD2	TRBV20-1	CSARVSGASYNEQFF	TGCAGTGCTAGAGTTAGCGGGGCCTCCTACAATGAGCAGTTCTTC
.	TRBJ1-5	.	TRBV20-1	CSARDPYSNQPQHF	TGCAGTGCTAGGGACCCTTACAGCAATCAGCCCCAGCATTTT
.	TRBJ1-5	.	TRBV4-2	CASSQGHQPQHF	TGTGCCAGCAGCCAGGGTCATCAGCCCCAGCATTTT
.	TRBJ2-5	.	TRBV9	CASSPGGTQAQYF	TGTGCCAGCAGCCCCGGTGGTACCCAGGCCCAGTACTTC
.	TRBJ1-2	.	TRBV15	CATTKVDRRGGYTF	TGTGCCACCACAAAAGTTGACAGGAGGGGTGGCTACACCTTC
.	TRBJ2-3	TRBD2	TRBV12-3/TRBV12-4	CASILLAGDTDTQYF	TGTGCCAGCATCCTTCTAGCGGGGGATACAGATACGCAGTATTTT